This T cell receptor beta chain was profiled in a study of blood T cell repertoires in COVID-19. Study as a whole: Donors in the United States, Italy and Spain gave samples during acute or convalescent COVID-19. The cDNA or gDNA used as material had been derived from T cells, B-cell-depleted T cells, or PBMCs.

This CDR3 has 12 residues. The V and J ends lost 1 base and 7 bases respectively, with 6 bases between them. Germline-derived CDR1 and CDR2 are SGHNT and YYREEE (reference sequence). Original analysis: Cell counts per sample came from amplifying reference gene primers. The protocol was immunoSEQ multiplex PCR, while the TCRdb copy is restricted to in-frame clones and leaves out a portion. That table supplies the V and J calls and clone size; D and trimming were determined from the DNA. The sample records 200,000 to 250,000 clones, 90% to 95% being singletons. This rearrangement joins TRBV5-4 to TRBJ2-1; unclear D gene. This clonotype was sampled from a man aged 25 to 40 with acute or convalescent COVID-19. Sequencing used peripheral blood. CDR3 loop: CASSLFRNEQFF. CDR3 DNA: TGTGCCAGCAGCTTGTTCCGGAATGAGCAGTTCTTC.